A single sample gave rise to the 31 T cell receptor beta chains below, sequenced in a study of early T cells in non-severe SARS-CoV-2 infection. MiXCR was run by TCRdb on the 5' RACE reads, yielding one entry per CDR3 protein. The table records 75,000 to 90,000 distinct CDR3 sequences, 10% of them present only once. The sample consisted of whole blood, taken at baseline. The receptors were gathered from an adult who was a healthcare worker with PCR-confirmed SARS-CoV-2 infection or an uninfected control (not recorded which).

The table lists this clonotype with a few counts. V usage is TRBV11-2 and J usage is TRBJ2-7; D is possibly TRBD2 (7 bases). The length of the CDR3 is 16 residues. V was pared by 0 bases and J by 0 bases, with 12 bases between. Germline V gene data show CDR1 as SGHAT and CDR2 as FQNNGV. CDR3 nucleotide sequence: TGTGCCAGCAGCTTAGATGGGGGCGGGGGCTCCTACGAGCAGTACTTC. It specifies CASSLDGGGGSYEQYF.

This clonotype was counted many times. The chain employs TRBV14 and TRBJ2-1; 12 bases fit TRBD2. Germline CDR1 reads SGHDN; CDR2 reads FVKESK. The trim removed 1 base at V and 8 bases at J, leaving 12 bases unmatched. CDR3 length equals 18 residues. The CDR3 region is CASSQAPTLAGGLDEQFF. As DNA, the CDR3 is TGTGCCAGCAGCCAAGCCCCCACACTAGCGGGAGGCTTAGATGAGCAGTTCTTC.

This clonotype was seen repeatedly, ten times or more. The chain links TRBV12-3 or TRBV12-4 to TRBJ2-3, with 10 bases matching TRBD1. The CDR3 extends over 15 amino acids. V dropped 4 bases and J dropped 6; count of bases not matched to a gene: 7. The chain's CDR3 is CASSSPGQGWDTQYF. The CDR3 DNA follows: TGTGCCAGCAGTTCGCCGGGACAGGGGTGGGATACGCAGTATTTT.

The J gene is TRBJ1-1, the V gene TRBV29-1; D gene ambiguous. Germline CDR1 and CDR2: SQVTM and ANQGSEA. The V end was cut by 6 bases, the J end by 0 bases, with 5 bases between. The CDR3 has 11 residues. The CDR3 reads CSVKLNTEAFF. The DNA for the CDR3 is TGCAGCGTCAAGCTGAACACTGAAGCTTTCTTT. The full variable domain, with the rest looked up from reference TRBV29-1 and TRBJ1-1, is SAVISQKPSRDICQRGTSLTIQCQVDSQVTMMFWYRQQPGQSLTLIATANQGSEATYESGFVIDKFPISRPNLTFSTLTVSNMSPEDSSIYLCSVKLNTEAFFGQGTRLTVV.

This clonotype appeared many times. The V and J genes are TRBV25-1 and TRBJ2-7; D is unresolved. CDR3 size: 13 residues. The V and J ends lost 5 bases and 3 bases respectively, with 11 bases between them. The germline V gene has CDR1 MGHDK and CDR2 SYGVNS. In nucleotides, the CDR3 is TGTGCCAGCAGTCCCGAAACATTCTACGAGCAGTACTTC. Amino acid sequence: CASSPETFYEQYF.

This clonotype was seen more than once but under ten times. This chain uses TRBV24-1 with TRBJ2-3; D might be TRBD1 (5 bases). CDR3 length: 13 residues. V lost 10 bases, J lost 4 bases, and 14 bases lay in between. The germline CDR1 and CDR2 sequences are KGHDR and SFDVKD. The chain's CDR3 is CATENRLADTQYF. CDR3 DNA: TGTGCCACGGAAAACAGGTTGGCAGATACGCAGTATTTT.

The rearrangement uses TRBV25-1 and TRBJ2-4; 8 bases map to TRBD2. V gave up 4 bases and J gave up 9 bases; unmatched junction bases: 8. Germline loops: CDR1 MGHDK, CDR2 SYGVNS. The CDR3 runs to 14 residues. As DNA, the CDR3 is TGTGCCAGCAGTGGCCCCCGGGGGGGTGGCATTCAGTACTTC. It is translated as CASSGPRGGGIQYF.

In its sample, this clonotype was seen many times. This CDR3 is CASSSPDREGYNEQFF. CDR3 DNA sequence: TGTGCCAGCAGTTCCCCGGACAGGGAAGGCTACAATGAGCAGTTCTTC. The V gene is TRBV2, the J gene TRBJ2-1, with 8 nucleotides matching TRBD1. Germline lookup yields CDR1 SNHLY and CDR2 FYNNEI. V was pared by 5 bases and J by 3 bases, with 9 bases of the junction left unmatched. This CDR3 is 16 amino acids long.

The CDR3: CASSLVRPPSSYNEQFF. The CDR3 region has the DNA TGTGCCAGCAGCTTAGTAAGACCTCCTAGCTCCTACAATGAGCAGTTCTTC. This chain joins TRBV7-8 and TRBJ2-1; the D is unclear. CDR3 size: 17 residues. Looked up from germline, CDR1 is SGHVS and CDR2 is FQNEAQ. V was clipped by 1 base and J by 0 bases, with 13 bases between them.

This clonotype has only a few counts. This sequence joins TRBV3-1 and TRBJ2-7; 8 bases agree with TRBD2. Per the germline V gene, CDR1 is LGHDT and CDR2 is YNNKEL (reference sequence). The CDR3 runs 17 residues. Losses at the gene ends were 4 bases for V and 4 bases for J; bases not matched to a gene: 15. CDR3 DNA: TGTGCCAGCAGCCTCCGTTTTAGCGGGACCTATTCTTACGAGCAGTACTTC. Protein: CASSLRFSGTYSYEQYF.

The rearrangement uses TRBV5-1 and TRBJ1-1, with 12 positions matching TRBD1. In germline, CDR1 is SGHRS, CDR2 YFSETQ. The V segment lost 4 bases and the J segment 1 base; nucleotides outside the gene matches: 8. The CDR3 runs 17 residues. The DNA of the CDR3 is TGCGCCAGCAGCCAGGGACAGGGGGCATTCAAGAACACTGAAGCTTTCTTT. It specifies CASSQGQGAFKNTEAFF. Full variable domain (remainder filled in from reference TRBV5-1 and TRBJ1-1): KAGVTQTPRYLIKTRGQQVTLSCSPISGHRSVSWYQQTPGQGLQFLFEYFSETQRNKGNFPGRFSGRQFSNSRSEMNVSTLELGDSALYLCASSQGQGAFKNTEAFFGQGTRLTVV.

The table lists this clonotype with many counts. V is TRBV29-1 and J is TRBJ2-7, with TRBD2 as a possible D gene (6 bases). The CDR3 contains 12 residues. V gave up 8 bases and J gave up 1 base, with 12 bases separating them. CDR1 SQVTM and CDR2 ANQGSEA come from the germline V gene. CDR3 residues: CSTRDSSYEQYF. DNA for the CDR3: TGCAGCACTCGGGACTCTTCCTACGAGCAGTACTTC.

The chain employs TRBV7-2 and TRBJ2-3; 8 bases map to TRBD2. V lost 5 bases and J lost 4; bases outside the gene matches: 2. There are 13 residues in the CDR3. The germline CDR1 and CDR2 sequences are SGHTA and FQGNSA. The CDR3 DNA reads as TGTGCCAGCAGCGCGGGACTAGCAGATACGCAGTATTTT. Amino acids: CASSAGLADTQYF.

CDR3 in DNA: TGTGCCAGCAGCCAAGAATTAGCTGCATCGCAGTTCTTC. Encoded protein: CASSQELAASQFF. J is TRBJ2-1 and V is TRBV14; D is undetermined. The V gene lost 0 bases and the J gene lost 12 bases, with 12 bases spanning the gap. The germline V gene has CDR1 SGHDN and CDR2 FVKESK. The CDR3 has 13 residues.

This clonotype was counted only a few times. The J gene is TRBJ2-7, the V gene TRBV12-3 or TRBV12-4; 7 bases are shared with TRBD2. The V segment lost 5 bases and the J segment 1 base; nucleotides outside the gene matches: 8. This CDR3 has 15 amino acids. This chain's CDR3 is CASSPGGSGSYEQYF. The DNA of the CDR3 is TGTGCCAGCAGTCCTGGCGGGAGCGGGTCCTACGAGCAGTACTTC.

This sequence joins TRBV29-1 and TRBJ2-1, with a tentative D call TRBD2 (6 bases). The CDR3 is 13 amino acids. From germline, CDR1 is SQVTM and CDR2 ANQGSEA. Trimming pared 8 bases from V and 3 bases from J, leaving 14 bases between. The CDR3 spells CSILPDYYNEQFF. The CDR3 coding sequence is TGCAGCATTCTTCCGGACTACTACAATGAGCAGTTCTTC.

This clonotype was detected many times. CDR3: CASRLRTDPHTF. The CDR3 region has the DNA TGTGCCAGCAGGCTACGGACGGACCCGCACACCTTC. The chain has TRBV28 and TRBJ1-2; D gene unclear. Germline V lookup: CDR1 MDHEN, CDR2 SYDVKM. The CDR3 has 12 residues. V gave up 6 bases and J gave up 12 bases, with 17 bases separating them.

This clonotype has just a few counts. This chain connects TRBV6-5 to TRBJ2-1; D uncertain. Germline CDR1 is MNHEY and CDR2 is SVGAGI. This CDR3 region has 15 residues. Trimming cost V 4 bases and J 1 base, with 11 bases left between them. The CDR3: CASSSGRVSYNEQFF. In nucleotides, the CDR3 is TGTGCCAGCAGTTCGGGTAGGGTGTCCTACAATGAGCAGTTCTTC.

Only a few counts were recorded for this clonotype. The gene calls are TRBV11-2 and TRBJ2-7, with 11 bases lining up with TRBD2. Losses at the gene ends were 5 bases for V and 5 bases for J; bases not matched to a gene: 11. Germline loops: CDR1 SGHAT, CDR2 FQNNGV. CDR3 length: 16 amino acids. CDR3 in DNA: TGTGCCAGCAGCCCAAACATAGCGGGAGGGCAAAACGAGCAGTACTTC. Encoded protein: CASSPNIAGGQNEQYF.

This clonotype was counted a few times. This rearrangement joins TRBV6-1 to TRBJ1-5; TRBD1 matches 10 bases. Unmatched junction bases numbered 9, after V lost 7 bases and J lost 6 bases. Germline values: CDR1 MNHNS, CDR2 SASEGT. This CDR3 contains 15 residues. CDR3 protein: CASIDGTGAAQPQHF. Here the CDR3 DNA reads TGTGCCAGCATTGACGGGACAGGGGCCGCTCAGCCCCAGCATTTT.

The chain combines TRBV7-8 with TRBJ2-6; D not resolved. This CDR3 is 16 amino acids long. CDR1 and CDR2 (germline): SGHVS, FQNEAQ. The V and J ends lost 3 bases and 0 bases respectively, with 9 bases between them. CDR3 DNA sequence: TGTGCCAGCAGCTTCGGACCGACCTCTGGGGCCAACGTCCTGACTTTC. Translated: CASSFGPTSGANVLTF.

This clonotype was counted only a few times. The CDR3 loop is CASSIQGVGTEAFF. The CDR3 nucleotides are TGTGCCAGTAGTATCCAGGGGGTAGGCACTGAAGCTTTCTTT. This chain connects TRBV19 to TRBJ1-1; 7 bases match TRBD1. The junction had 5 bases not matched to a gene; V was cut back by 3 bases and J by 4 bases. The germline CDR1 and CDR2 sequences are LNHDA and SQIVND (reference sequence). This CDR3 contains 14 residues.

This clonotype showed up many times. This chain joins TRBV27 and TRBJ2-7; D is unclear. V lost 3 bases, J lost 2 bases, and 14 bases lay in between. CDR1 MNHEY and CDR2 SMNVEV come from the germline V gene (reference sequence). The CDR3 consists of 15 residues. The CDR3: CASSFQRPATYEQYF. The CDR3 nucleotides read TGTGCCAGCAGTTTTCAACGCCCCGCCACCTACGAGCAGTACTTC.

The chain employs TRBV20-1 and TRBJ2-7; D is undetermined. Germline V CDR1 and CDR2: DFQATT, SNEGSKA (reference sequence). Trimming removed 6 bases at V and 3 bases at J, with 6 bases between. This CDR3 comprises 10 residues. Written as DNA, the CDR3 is TGCAGTGCCCACAACTACGAGCAGTACTTC. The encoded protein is CSAHNYEQYF.

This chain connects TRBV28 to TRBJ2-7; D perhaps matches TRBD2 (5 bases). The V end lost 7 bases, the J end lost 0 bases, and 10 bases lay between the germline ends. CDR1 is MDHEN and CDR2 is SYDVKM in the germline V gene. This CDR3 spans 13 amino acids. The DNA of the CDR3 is TGTGCCAGCACTCCCGGAGGCTCCTACGAGCAGTACTTC. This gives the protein CASTPGGSYEQYF.

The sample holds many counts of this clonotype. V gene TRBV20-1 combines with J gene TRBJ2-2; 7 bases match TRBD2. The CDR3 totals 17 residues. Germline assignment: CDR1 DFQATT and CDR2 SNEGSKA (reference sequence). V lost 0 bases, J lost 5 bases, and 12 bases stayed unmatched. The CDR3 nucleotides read TGCAGTGCTAGAGACCTTACCGGACTAGTCGGAACCGGGGAGCTGTTTTTT. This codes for CSARDLTGLVGTGELFF.

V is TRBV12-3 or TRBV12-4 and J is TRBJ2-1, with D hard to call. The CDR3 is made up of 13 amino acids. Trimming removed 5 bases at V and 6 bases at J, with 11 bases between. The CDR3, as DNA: TGTGCCAGCAGTCCTCGCGCCTCCAATGAGCAGTTCTTC. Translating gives CASSPRASNEQFF.

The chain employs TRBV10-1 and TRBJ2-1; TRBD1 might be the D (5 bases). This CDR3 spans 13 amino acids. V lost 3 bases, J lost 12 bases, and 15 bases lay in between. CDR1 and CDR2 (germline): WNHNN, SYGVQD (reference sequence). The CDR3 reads CASSDGWGAGQFF. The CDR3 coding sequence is TGCGCCAGCAGTGACGGATGGGGCGCAGGGCAGTTCTTC.

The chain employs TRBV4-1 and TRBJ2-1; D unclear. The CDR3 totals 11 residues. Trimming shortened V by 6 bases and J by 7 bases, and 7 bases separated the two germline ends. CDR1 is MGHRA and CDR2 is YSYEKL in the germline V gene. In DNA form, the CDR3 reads TGCGCCAGCAGTCGTGAAAATGAGCAGTTCTTC. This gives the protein CASSRENEQFF.

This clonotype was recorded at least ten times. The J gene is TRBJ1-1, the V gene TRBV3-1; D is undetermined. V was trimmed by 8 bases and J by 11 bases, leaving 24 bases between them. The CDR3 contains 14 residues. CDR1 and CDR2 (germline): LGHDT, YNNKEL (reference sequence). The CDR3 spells CASSSDLARKTAFF. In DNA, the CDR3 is TGTGCCAGCTCTTCGGACCTTGCGAGGAAAACGGCTTTCTTT.

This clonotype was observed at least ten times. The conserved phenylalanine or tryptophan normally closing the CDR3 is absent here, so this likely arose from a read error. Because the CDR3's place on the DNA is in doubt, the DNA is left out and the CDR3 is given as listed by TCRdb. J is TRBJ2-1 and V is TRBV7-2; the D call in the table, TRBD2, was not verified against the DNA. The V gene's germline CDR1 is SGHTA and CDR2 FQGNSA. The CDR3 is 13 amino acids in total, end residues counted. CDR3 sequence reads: CASSLESGVGHWI.